Presented here are 10 T cell receptor beta chains from one specimen sequenced in a study of a mutant IDH1 vaccine in newly diagnosed glioma. No antigen has been identified for these receptors. The time point denotes: week 23, last vaccination. Doses comprised 300 ug of mutant IDH1 20-mer peptide each, plus topical imiquimod. Generated by immunoSEQ multiplex PCR, the TCRdb table keeps only in-frame clones and is missing some. The data contain approximately 50,000 clones, 85% to 90% of them singletons. The input for sequencing was PBMCs, taken from a glioma patient whose treatment included an IDH1 peptide vaccine. The receptors originated from a man aged 35 to 55 with glioma.

The V and J genes are TRBV2 and TRBJ2-3; 8 nucleotides agree with TRBD1. The CDR3 loop spans 12 amino acids. V was clipped by 6 bases and J by 7 bases; unmatched bases: 3. The germline CDR1 and CDR2 sequences are SNHLY and FYNNEI. Written as DNA, the CDR3 is TGTGCCAGCAGGGACAGGGTATATACGCAGTATTTT. This codes for CASRDRVYTQYF.

The J gene is TRBJ2-6, the V gene TRBV6-5, with a weak D call TRBD1 (6 bases). Trimming removed 2 bases at V and 2 bases at J, with 7 bases between. The CDR3 consists of 15 residues. Germline V gene data show CDR1 as MNHEY and CDR2 as SVGAGI. CDR3 nucleotide sequence: TGTGCCAGCAGTTACGAGGGGGCTGGGGCCAACGTCCTGACTTTC. Translation: CASSYEGAGANVLTF.

The chain joins TRBV7-2 to TRBJ2-4; D may be TRBD2 (5 bases). The CDR3 totals 15 residues. V lost 1 base, J lost 1 base, and 8 bases lay in between. CDR1 and CDR2 from the germline V gene are SGHTA and FQGNSA. The CDR3 spells CASSLGPGAKNIQYF. The DNA of the CDR3 is TGTGCCAGCAGCTTAGGTCCGGGGGCCAAAAACATTCAGTACTTC.

The V gene is TRBV28, the J gene TRBJ2-7; TRBD2 matches 7 bases. The CDR3 extends over 15 amino acids. V was pared by 7 bases and J by 0 bases, with 9 bases of the junction left unmatched. CDR1 is MDHEN, CDR2 SYDVKM, per germline. The CDR3 loop is CASTPGGVASYEQYF. DNA of the CDR3: TGTGCCAGCACCCCGGGGGGTGTCGCCTCCTACGAGCAGTACTTC.

The chain combines TRBV5-1 with TRBJ1-5; TRBD1 matches at 7 bases. The V gene end was trimmed by 4 bases and the J gene end by 4 bases; junction bases not matched to a gene: 8. This CDR3 contains 15 residues. From germline, CDR1 is SGHRS and CDR2 YFSETQ. The chain's CDR3 is CASSPGDSQNQPQHF. CDR3 in DNA: TGCGCCAGCAGCCCCGGGGACAGCCAGAATCAGCCCCAGCATTTT.

The rearrangement uses TRBV19 and TRBJ1-1; the D is unclear. The CDR3 sequence is 12 residues long. Between the trimmed V and J ends, which lost 3 bases and 4 bases, there was a span of 6 bases. The germline V gene encodes CDR1 LNHDA and CDR2 SQIVND (reference sequence). The CDR3 DNA sequence: TGTGCCAGTAGTATTCTGGGCACTGAAGCTTTCTTT. This codes for CASSILGTEAFF.

This chain uses TRBV29-1 with TRBJ2-1, with TRBD1 matching over 9 bases. Trimming cost V 3 bases and J 6 bases; bases outside gene matches: 6. The CDR3 is 14 amino acids. CDR1 SQVTM and CDR2 ANQGSEA come from the germline V gene. The CDR3 bases are TGCAGCGTTGACGTCGACAGGGGGGCCAATGAGCAGTTCTTC. This codes for CSVDVDRGANEQFF.

The rearrangement uses TRBV5-6 and TRBJ2-3; perhaps TRBD2 as D (6 bases). The CDR3 is 14 amino acids. Trimming shortened V by 2 bases and J by 10 bases, and 17 bases separated the two germline ends. Germline V CDR1 and CDR2: SGHDT, YYEEEE. The CDR3 DNA is TGTGCCAGCAGCTTAAGACTAGACGCACTTGCGCAGTATTTT. Its translation: CASSLRLDALAQYF.

The CDR3 spells CATSILREGPGNTIYF. The DNA for the CDR3 is TGTGCCACCAGCATCCTCAGGGAGGGGCCAGGAAACACCATATATTTT. The V gene is TRBV15, the J gene TRBJ1-3; a possible D gene is TRBD1 (5 bases). Germline loops: CDR1 LNHNV, CDR2 YYDKDF (reference sequence). The CDR3 runs to 16 residues. V lost 4 bases, J lost 4 bases, and 17 bases lay in between.

This sequence joins TRBV19 and TRBJ2-5, with TRBD1 matching 7 bases. The CDR3 has 14 amino acids. From germline, CDR1 is LNHDA and CDR2 SQIVND (reference sequence). V shed 5 bases, J shed 4 bases, and the junction held 7 bases outside the gene matches. CDR3 region: CASSATGTAETQYF. The CDR3, as DNA: TGTGCCAGTAGTGCAACCGGGACAGCAGAGACCCAGTACTTC.